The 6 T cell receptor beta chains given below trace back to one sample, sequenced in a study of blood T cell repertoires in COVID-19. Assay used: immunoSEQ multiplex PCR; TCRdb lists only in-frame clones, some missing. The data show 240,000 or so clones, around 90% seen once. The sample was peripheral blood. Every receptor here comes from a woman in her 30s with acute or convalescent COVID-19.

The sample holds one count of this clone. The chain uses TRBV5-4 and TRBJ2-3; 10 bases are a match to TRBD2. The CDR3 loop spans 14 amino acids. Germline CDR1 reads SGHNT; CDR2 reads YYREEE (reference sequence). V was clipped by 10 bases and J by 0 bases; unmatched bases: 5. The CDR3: CASLTSGSTDTQYF. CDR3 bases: TGTGCCTCGTTGACTAGCGGGAGCACAGATACGCAGTATTTT.

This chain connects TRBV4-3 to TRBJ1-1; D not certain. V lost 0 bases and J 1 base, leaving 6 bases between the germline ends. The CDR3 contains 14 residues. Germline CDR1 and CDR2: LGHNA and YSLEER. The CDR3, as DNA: TGCGCCAGCAGCCAAGATCCCTCGAACACTGAAGCTTTCTTT. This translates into CASSQDPSNTEAFF.

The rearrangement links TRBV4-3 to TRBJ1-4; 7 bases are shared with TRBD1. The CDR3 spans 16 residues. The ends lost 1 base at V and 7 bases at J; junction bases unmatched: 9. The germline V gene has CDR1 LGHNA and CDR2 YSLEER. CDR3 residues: CASSQGATGRREKLFF. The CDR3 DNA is TGCGCCAGCAGCCAAGGTGCGACAGGGAGGCGTGAAAAACTGTTTTTT.

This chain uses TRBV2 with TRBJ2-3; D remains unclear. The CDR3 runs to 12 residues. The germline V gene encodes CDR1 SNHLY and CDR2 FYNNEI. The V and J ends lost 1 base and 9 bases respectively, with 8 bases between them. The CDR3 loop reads CASSEGSRTQYF. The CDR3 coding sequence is TGTGCCAGCAGTGAAGGTTCCCGGACGCAGTATTTT.

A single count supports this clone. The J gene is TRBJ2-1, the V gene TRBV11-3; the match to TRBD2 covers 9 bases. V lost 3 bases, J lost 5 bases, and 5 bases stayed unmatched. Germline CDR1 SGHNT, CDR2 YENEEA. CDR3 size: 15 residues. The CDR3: CASSFQLAGDNEQFF. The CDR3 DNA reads TGTGCCAGCAGCTTCCAATTAGCGGGAGACAATGAGCAGTTCTTC. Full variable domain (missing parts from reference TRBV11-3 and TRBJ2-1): EAGVVQSPRYKIIEKKQPVAFWCNPISGHNTLYWYLQNLGQGPELLIRYENEEAVDDSQLPKDRFSAERLKGVDSTLKIQPAELGDSAVYLCASSFQLAGDNEQFFGPGTRLTVL.

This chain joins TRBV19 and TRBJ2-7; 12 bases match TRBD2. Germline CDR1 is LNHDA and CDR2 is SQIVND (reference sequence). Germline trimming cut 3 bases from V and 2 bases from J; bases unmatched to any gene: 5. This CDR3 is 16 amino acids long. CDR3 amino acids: CASSILTSGSPYEQYF. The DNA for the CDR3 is TGTGCCAGTAGTATTTTGACTAGCGGGAGCCCCTACGAGCAGTACTTC.